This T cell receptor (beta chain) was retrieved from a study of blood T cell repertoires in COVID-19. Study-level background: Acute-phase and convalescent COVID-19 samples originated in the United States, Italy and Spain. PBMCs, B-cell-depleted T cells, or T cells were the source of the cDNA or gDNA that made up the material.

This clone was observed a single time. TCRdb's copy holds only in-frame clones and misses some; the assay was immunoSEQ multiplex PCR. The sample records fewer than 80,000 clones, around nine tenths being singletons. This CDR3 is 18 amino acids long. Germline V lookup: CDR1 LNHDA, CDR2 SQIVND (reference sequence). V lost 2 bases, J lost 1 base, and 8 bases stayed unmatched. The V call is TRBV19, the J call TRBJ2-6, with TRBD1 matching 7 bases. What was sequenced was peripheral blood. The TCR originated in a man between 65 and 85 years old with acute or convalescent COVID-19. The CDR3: CASSIRTGQRSGANVLTF. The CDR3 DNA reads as TGTGCCAGTAGTATAAGAACGGGACAGAGGTCTGGGGCCAACGTCCTGACTTTC.